This TCR beta chain was documented in a study of shared clonotypes between healthy human individuals (dated by TCRdb to 2019 to 2021). With regard to the full study: The cohort comprised a couple of women and a few men aged 18 to 49 years. For each donor, three plates each were used for CD4 naive and CD4 memory, two plates were used for CD8 naive, and one plate was used for CD8 memory. To estimate repertoire size and how much clonotype sharing occurs between individuals, the study deeply sequenced the blood TCR repertoires of roughly 5 healthy adults. To increase sequencing depth and limit assay-specific biases, TCR repertoire library preparation and sequencing were carried out by different laboratories using diverse techniques. Per donor, leukapheresis produced somewhere between about 0.8 and 9.5 billion PBMCs.

Broad study findings and their caveats: Pairwise subsampling led to the expectation that sequencing depth would affect the degree of clonotype sharing among donors. Naive subsets generally had larger estimated clonotype richness than memory subsets did. Sampling was restricted to blood, and TCR repertoires in tissue are likely to differ from TCR repertoires in blood. The small number of donors limited the genetic and exposure-history diversity represented. Incomplete sequencing was indicated by rarefaction of sorted-subset datasets, despite the large sequencing depth. Clonotypes shared by all four sorted-subset donors showed higher generation probabilities than non-shared clonotypes. Approximately 5% of naive CD4, around 4% of naive CD8, roughly 2.5% of memory CD4, and 0.4% of memory CD8 clonotypes were shared across several donors.

This clone was seen a single time. The antigen this receptor binds is unknown. The sample holds no much larger clone one base away, and base qualities are not on file. Using the deep immunoSEQ assay, multiplex PCR amplified TCR CDR3 regions from genomic DNA. Extracted genomic DNA from each cell subset was distributed evenly across all wells of several immunoSEQ 96-well plates, and each plate was treated as a replicate. Each replicate PCR for sorted subsets received around 210 ng genomic DNA, equal to tens of thousands of T cell genomes. The purified libraries were quantified using a Qubit 3.0 fluorometer, sized with a Bioanalyzer 2100, and then quantified again using the KAPA Library Quantification kit. Every immunoSEQ 96-well plate was sequenced on a separate single-read 150-cycle Illumina NextSeq 550 flow cell. The source study handled its data this way. Because only junctional sequences without quality scores were contained in the immunoSEQ output, filtering matching that applied to full-length reads could not be performed. To assign V/J genes and CDR3, sequences were annotated against IMGT germline references using PyIR, a Python wrapper for IgBLAST v1.9. Reads were removed for weak V/J assignments (E-value above 1e-6), missing CDR3, stop codons, out-of-frame junctions, or ambiguous translated residues. V3J clonotypes were defined by identical inferred V gene, J gene, and CDR3 amino acid sequence. The percentage overlap between two repertoires was calculated by dividing the number of shared unique clonotypes by the size of the smaller repertoire. Richness of each repertoire was evaluated using RTK rarefaction, the Chao1 estimator, and Recon v2.1 estimates of unobserved clonotypes. OLGA was used to compute generation probabilities for all TCRbeta clonotypes that the gDNA method yielded from a few donors. The table was pulled from immuneACCESS by TCRdb, which kept in-frame rearrangements only. Such tables lose some clones; where checked, under half of the loss comes from unresolved V genes, and the rest has no known cause. For V, J and clone size, that table is used; D and trimming come from the DNA. The sample data list some 2.3 million clones, and 80% to 95% of these were observed just once. The ten largest clones take up roughly 0.36% of the sample.

Donors were healthy HIV-negative adults with no recently reported acute infections or vaccinations. Only Caucasian adults living in Nashville, Tennessee, USA were represented among the donors. CD4+ T cells were enriched by magnetic negative selection; naive cells were then positively selected on CD45RA, and the negative fraction formed the memory subset. Blood was obtained by leukapheresis, after which PBMCs were separated by Ficoll-Histopaque density gradient centrifugation and cryopreserved in liquid nitrogen vapor phase. Analytical flow cytometry was used to check the purity and quantity of every magnetically sorted T cell population. Genomic DNA was isolated from every sorted fraction and measured by UV absorbance on a Nanodrop 2000c. The CDR3 numbers 17 residues from cysteine through phenylalanine. Here the CDR3 DNA is all that survives: 51 bases in frame from base 1.

Recombination connected TRBV21-1 to TRBJ1-5. TRBV21-1 is shown as a pseudogene. The sequenced sample was naive CD4+ T cells from PBMCs. This sample's cell subset or site label indicates: CD45RA+ positively selected. This TCR was sampled from a man between 18 and 35 years old in good health. Some clones in this sample may be carry-over from other donors' samples. The DNA reads TGTGCCAGCAGCAAAAAGGCTAGAGTCCATAGCTTCCAGCCCCAGCATTTT. Protein translation: CASSKKARVHSFQPQHF.